This TCR beta chain derives from a study of CD8+CD57+ T cells in acquired aplastic anemia. Study at large: Healthy CD8+ samples averaged roughly 9.9 million reads.

CDR3 length: 16 amino acids. Deletions cut 1 base from V and 5 bases from J, with 15 bases between. Germline assignment: CDR1 MGHRA and CDR2 YSYEKL. The table lists this clonotype with many counts. Its antigen is undetermined. General study points: Comparison of patients with controls identified around 31 shared CD8+ CDR3 sequences.

Profiles of TCR beta VDJ and CDR3 were generated from a genomic DNA template. One entry per CDR3 protein, called by TCRdb with MiXCR from the reads. The sample records about 180,000 distinct CDR3 sequences, about 47% being singletons. This TCR was recovered from a human donor in good health. The chain combines TRBV4-1 with TRBJ1-5; D possibly corresponds to TRBD1 (5 bases). Source material: sorted CD4+, CD8+, or CD8+CD57+ T cells (not recorded which) from PBMCs. Written as DNA, the CDR3 is TGCGCCAGCAGCCAAGTTGCCGGGACCCCCGATCAGCCCCAGCATTTT. This sequence encodes CASSQVAGTPDQPQHF.